These T cell receptor beta chains were read from a single sample in a study of response to subunit inactivated influenza vaccine. TCRdb re-analysed the RT-PCR reads in MiXCR, keeping a single row per CDR3 protein. The sample holds around 480,000 distinct CDR3 sequences, 15% to 20% seen once. The material sequenced was CD4+ T cells sorted from PBMCs, taken around 25 months after vaccination. The receptors originated from a man between 50 and 75 years old who received an inactivated influenza vaccine. Both conserved end residues are part of each CDR3. D genes are given only for firm matches. A clone size is listed for some rows: how often the clone was seen (once, few, many), or a class if it is expanded.

NA	TRBD1	TRBV7-2	TRBJ1-5	TGTGCCAGCAGCTTTGACAGGGGAGGGGATCAGCCCCAGCATTTT	CASSFDRGGDQPQHF
NA	NA	TRBV4-1	TRBJ2-7	TGCGCCAGCAGCCAAGATCGAGTCTACGAGCAGTACTTC	CASSQDRVYEQYF
few	NA	TRBV12-3/TRBV12-4	TRBJ1-5	TGTGCCAGCAGTTTAAGTTTCAGGGGTAATCAGCCCCAGCATTTT	CASSLSFRGNQPQHF
many	NA	TRBV5-1	TRBJ2-1	TGCGCCAGCAGCCGTGATGACATCTACAATGAGCAGTTCTTC	CASSRDDIYNEQFF
NA	TRBD2	TRBV18	TRBJ2-1	TGTGCCAGCTCACCACAGCGGGAGTCCTTCAATGAGCAGTTCTTC	CASSPQRESFNEQFF
NA	TRBD2	TRBV9	TRBJ2-5	TGTGCCAGCAGCGTAGAGCAGGCTAGCGGGAGGGCCCAGTACTTC	CASSVEQASGRAQYF
few	NA	TRBV7-9	TRBJ2-7	TGTGCCAGCACCTCAACCTACGAGCAGTACTTC	CASTSTYEQYF
NA	NA	TRBV10-3	TRBJ2-5	TGTGCCATCAGTGAGTGGGGGGCAATCCAAGAGACCCAGTACTTC	CAISEWGAIQETQYF
few	NA	TRBV12-3/TRBV12-4	TRBJ1-2	TGTGCCAGCAGTTGGGGAGATGGCTACACCTTC	CASSWGDGYTF
few	NA	TRBV6-5	TRBJ2-6	TGTGCCAGCAGTTACGGACCTCAGTCCAACGTCCTGACTTTC	CASSYGPQSNVLTF
many	NA	TRBV7-8	TRBJ2-3	TGTGCCAGCAACATAGGACTCGGAGGCTCGCTAAGCACAGATACGCAGTATTTT	CASNIGLGGSLSTDTQYF
few	NA	TRBV6-5	TRBJ1-4	TGTGCCAGTAGTTATAGCGGGGGGCGCGATGAAAAACTGTTTTTT	CASSYSGGRDEKLFF
NA	TRBD1	TRBV24-1	TRBJ2-5	TGTGCCACTTCATTATCCGGGACAGGGGGCATCGAGACCCAGTACTTC	CATSLSGTGGIETQYF
few	NA	TRBV10-3	TRBJ2-5	TGTGCCATCAGTGCTTCTTCCCCGGAGACCCAGTACTTC	CAISASSPETQYF
NA	TRBD1	TRBV29-1	TRBJ1-5	TGCAGCGTTGGGACAGGGACTAATCAGCCCCAGCATTTT	CSVGTGTNQPQHF
few	NA	TRBV29-1	TRBJ2-1	TGCAGCGTTTGGAGGGACTTGAACAATGAGCAGTTCTTC	CSVWRDLNNEQFF
NA	TRBD1	TRBV5-8	TRBJ1-2	TGTGCCAGCAGACGAATGTTACAGGGGAACTATGGCTACACCTTC	CASRRMLQGNYGYTF
NA	NA	TRBV27	TRBJ2-5	TGTGCCAGCAGTCCGACGTATGTGGAGACCCAGTACTTC	CASSPTYVETQYF
NA	TRBD2	TRBV20-1	TRBJ2-3	TGCAGTGCAACCTGGGCTAGCGGGGGGAAACACACAGATACGCAGTATTTT	CSATWASGGKHTDTQYF